This TCR beta chain comes out of a study of shared clonotypes between healthy human individuals. The data were produced by immunoSEQ multiplex PCR, yet TCRdb's version contains in-frame clones alone and is incomplete. The repertoire holds fewer than 1.4 million clones, with approximately 80% as singletons. Germline V gives CDR1 MNHEY, CDR2 SMNVEV (reference sequence). The V segment lost 6 bases and the J segment 3 bases; nucleotides outside the gene matches: 5. The CDR3 extends over 15 amino acids. Splitting the CD4+ cells yielded a CD45RA+ naive subset and a CD45RA-negative memory subset. This TCR came from a man younger than 35 in good health. Some clones in this sample may be carry-over from other donors' samples. Sequencing was performed on memory CD4+ T cells from PBMCs. Subset reported: CD45RA-negative fraction. The chain uses TRBV27 and TRBJ2-1, with 10 nucleotides matching TRBD1. The CDR3 DNA follows: TGTGCCAGCAGGAAGGACAGGGGGTACTACAATGAGCAGTTCTTC. Its translation: CASRKDRGYYNEQFF.